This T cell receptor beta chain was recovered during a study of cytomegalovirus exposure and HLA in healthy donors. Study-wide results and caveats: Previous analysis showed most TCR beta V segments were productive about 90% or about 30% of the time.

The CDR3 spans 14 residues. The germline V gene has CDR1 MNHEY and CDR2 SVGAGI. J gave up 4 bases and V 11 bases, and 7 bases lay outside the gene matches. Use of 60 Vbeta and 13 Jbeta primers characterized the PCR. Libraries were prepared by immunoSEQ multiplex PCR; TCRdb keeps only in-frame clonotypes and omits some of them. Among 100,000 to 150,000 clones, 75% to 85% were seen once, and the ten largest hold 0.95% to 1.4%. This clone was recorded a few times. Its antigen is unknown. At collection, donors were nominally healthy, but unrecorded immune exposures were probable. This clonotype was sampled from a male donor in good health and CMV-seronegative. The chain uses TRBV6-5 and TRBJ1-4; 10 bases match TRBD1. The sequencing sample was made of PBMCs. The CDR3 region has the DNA TGTGCCGGCGGACAGGGGGGAGGTAATGAAAAACTGTTTTTT. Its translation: CAGGQGGGNEKLFF.